This TCR beta chain is drawn from a study of graft-versus-host responses after intestinal transplantation. Study in general: Multivisceral, liver-intestinal, or isolated intestinal grafts went to recipients.

Intraepithelial plus lamina propria lymphocytes were released by processing graft tissue. The CDR3 is made up of 12 amino acids. CDR1 and CDR2 from the germline V gene are SEHNR and FQNEAQ (reference sequence). V lost 5 bases and J 1 base, leaving 6 bases between the germline ends. As concerns this clone: This specimen includes other DNA sequences encoding the same CDR3.

The method was immunoSEQ multiplex PCR; TCRdb's version includes in-frame clones alone and lacks a portion of them. The sample has about 19,000 clones; approximately 70% are singletons. The TCR was taken from a human patient who received an intestinal transplant, so some T cells may come from the graft donor. The chain carries TRBV7-9 and TRBJ2-7; possible D gene TRBD1, 6 bases. The input for sequencing was ileum tissue, taken roughly three weeks after intestinal transplant. In DNA, the CDR3 is TGTGCCAGCAGCCAGGGGTCCTACGAGCAGTACTTC. Protein: CASSQGSYEQYF.